This is a list of T cell receptor beta chains from one sample in a study of cytomegalovirus exposure and HLA in healthy donors. Sequencing was performed with immunoSEQ multiplex PCR; in TCRdb, only in-frame clones are kept and a portion is missing. Of about 140,000 clones listed, about 80% were seen once; the top ten hold over 1%. Sequencing was performed on PBMCs. These receptors originate from a male donor in good health and CMV-seropositive. Each CDR3 is given with its conserved first and last residue. D genes are given only for firm matches. Expanded clones get a size class; other rows say once, few or many, or leave the size out.

D | J | V | size | DNA | CDR3
NA | TRBJ1-2 | TRBV27 | NA | TGTGCCAGCAGTTTATATCCGGGGGGCTATGGCTACACCTTC | CASSLYPGGYGYTF
NA | TRBJ2-3 | TRBV5-1 | NA | TGCGCCAGCAGCATCCGGGACTTCACAGATACGCAGTATTTT | CASSIRDFTDTQYF
TRBD2 | TRBJ2-5 | TRBV4-2 | NA | TGTGCCAGCAGCCAAGCACTAGCGGGGGGCAGGGAGACCCAGTACTTC | CASSQALAGGRETQYF
NA | TRBJ2-3 | TRBV6-6 | NA | TGTGCCAGCAGCCCCTCCAGGGGGGCGGGTACAGATACGCAGTATTTT | CASSPSRGAGTDTQYF
NA | TRBJ1-2 | TRBV5-1 | NA | TGCGCCAGCAAGTCCGGGATAGGCCCACCAGCTAACTATGGCTACACCTTC | CASKSGIGPPANYGYTF
NA | TRBJ2-2 | TRBV25-1 | NA | TGTGCCAGCCAGGGCCCTCTAAACACCGGGGAGCTGTTTTTT | CASQGPLNTGELFF
NA | TRBJ2-1 | TRBV2 | NA | TGTGCCAGCACCCGCGGGGATGCTTTTTACAATGAGCAGTTCTTC | CASTRGDAFYNEQFF
TRBD2 | TRBJ2-7 | TRBV6-1 | NA | TGTGCCAGCAGCGCTGGACTAGCGGGAGACGAGCAGTACTTC | CASSAGLAGDEQYF
TRBD1 | TRBJ1-2 | TRBV25-1 | NA | TGTGCCAGCAGTGGGACCGGGACAGGGGTGGGGTATGGCTACACCTTC | CASSGTGTGVGYGYTF
NA | TRBJ2-5 | TRBV19 | NA | TGTGCCAGTAGTACGGCGGGGTCGCAAGAGACCCAGTACTTC | CASSTAGSQETQYF
TRBD2 | TRBJ2-5 | TRBV28 | NA | TGTGCCAGCAGCCCTCTCCTACTAGCGGGGGGTAGACAAGAGACCCAGTACTTC | CASSPLLLAGGRQETQYF
TRBD1 | TRBJ2-7 | TRBV5-1 | NA | TGCGCCAGCAGCCCCACAGGGGCCTACGAGCAGTACTTC | CASSPTGAYEQYF
NA | TRBJ1-4 | TRBV5-1 | NA | TGCGCCAGCAGCTTCGAACTGATGAATGAAAAACTGTTTTTT | CASSFELMNEKLFF
TRBD2 | TRBJ2-1 | TRBV10-1 | NA | TGCGCCAGCAGTGAGGGTAGCGGGGTGTTGTTCTTC | CASSEGSGVLFF
TRBD2 | TRBJ2-7 | TRBV27 | NA | TGTGCCAGCAGTTTATCTAGTCGACTAGCGGGAGGGCGCAGGTTCAGCGAGCAGTACTTC | CASSLSSRLAGGRRFSEQYF
NA | TRBJ1-4 | TRBV30 | few | TGTGCCTGGAAGGGGGAAAAACTGTTTTTT | CAWKGEKLFF
TRBD2 | TRBJ2-3 | TRBV28 | NA | TGTGCCAGCAGCCCAGGGCTAGCGGGTGGGACAGATACGCAGTATTTT | CASSPGLAGGTDTQYF
TRBD1 | TRBJ1-5 | TRBV14 | NA | TGTGCCAGCAAGGATTGTAGAACAGGGGGTTTTCAGCCCCAGCATTTT | CASKDCRTGGFQPQHF
NA | TRBJ1-6 | TRBV6-5 | NA | TGTGCCAGCAGTTACTCTTGGCGTCGAGGAGGCCCCCTCCACTTT | CASSYSWRRGGPLHF
TRBD2 | TRBJ2-3 | TRBV4-3 | NA | TGCGCCAGCAGCCAAGGGACTAGCGGGAGGAGATCAGATACGCAGTATTTT | CASSQGTSGRRSDTQYF
NA | TRBJ1-2 | TRBV7-9 | NA | TGTGCCAGCACCCGGACACCACCGGGAGGTTATGGCTACACCTTC | CASTRTPPGGYGYTF
NA | TRBJ1-1 | TRBV6-5 | NA | TGTGCCAGCAGTTACGGGGAGACTGAAGCTTTCTTT | CASSYGETEAFF
TRBD2 | TRBJ2-5 | TRBV9 | NA | TGTGCCAGCAGCGTAGGGGTAGCGGGGACCTACCAAGAGACCCAGTACTTC | CASSVGVAGTYQETQYF
NA | TRBJ1-1 | TRBV4-1 | NA | TGCGCCAGCAGCCTTCAGGGTATGAACACTGAAGCTTTCTTT | CASSLQGMNTEAFF
NA | TRBJ1-5 | TRBV2 | NA | TGTGCCAGCAGGTTGGAGGGGAGTTATAGCAATCAGCCCCAGCATTTT | CASRLEGSYSNQPQHF
NA | TRBJ2-2 | TRBV18 | NA | TGTGCCAGCTCACCACCCCGGGATCACACCGGGGAGCTGTTTTTT | CASSPPRDHTGELFF
NA | TRBJ1-2 | TRBV19 | NA | TGTGCCAGTAGTATAGACAGGATCGGAGGCTACACCTTC | CASSIDRIGGYTF
NA | TRBJ1-3 | TRBV11-1 | NA | TGTGCCAGCAGCAAGAGGAGTCTTGGGAACACCATATATTTT | CASSKRSLGNTIYF
NA | TRBJ1-3 | TRBV9 | NA | TGTGCCAGCAGCGTAGGAGCCTCTGGAAACACCATATATTTT | CASSVGASGNTIYF
NA | TRBJ2-2 | TRBV6-5 | few | TGTGCCAGCAGTTGGGACACCGGATTGAACACCGGGGAGCTGTTTTTT | CASSWDTGLNTGELFF
TRBD1 | TRBJ1-1 | TRBV19 | NA | TGTGCCAGTAGTCCGGGACAGGGGGCTGAAGCTTTCTTT | CASSPGQGAEAFF
TRBD1 | TRBJ2-7 | TRBV7-2 | NA | TGTGCCAGCAGCTTAGGAGCAGGGGGCTACGAGCAGTACTTC | CASSLGAGGYEQYF
TRBD2 | TRBJ2-2 | TRBV11-3 | NA | TGTGCCAGCAGCCTCCGGGGGGCCGGGGAGCTGTTTTTT | CASSLRGAGELFF
NA | TRBJ2-1 | TRBV6-5 | once | TGTGCCAGCAGTTCCCCGGGTAGCGGTTACAATGAGCAGTTCTTC | CASSSPGSGYNEQFF
TRBD1 | TRBJ2-2 | TRBV5-1 | NA | TGCGCCAGCAGCCTCGGGACAGGGACTCTGAACACCGGGGAGCTGTTTTTT | CASSLGTGTLNTGELFF
NA | TRBJ2-3 | TRBV10-3 | NA | TGTGCCATCAGTGCCCAACTAGCTGGTCCCACAGATACGCAGTATTTT | CAISAQLAGPTDTQYF
NA | TRBJ1-1 | TRBV6-6 | NA | TGTGCCAGCCAAAAAAGGGGGATTATCACTGAAGCTTTCTTT | CASQKRGIITEAFF
NA | TRBJ1-1 | TRBV9 | NA | TGTGCCAGCAGCGAGGGGGGGGGCGGCCCGAACACTGAAGCTTTCTTT | CASSEGGGGPNTEAFF
NA | TRBJ2-7 | TRBV4-3 | few | TGCGCCAGCAGCCAAGTTCGAACAGGGAACGAGCAGTACTTC | CASSQVRTGNEQYF
NA | TRBJ2-7 | TRBV29-1 | NA | TGCAGCGTTGTGGACACGCTGGCGTACGAGCAGTACTTC | CSVVDTLAYEQYF
TRBD2 | TRBJ2-1 | TRBV4-2 | NA | TGTGCCAGCAGCCAACAATCGGGAGCGGGAGGAAGTAAGTTCTTC | CASSQQSGAGGSKFF
TRBD1 | TRBJ1-1 | TRBV7-9 | NA | TGTGCCAGCAGCTCGTTTGACAGGGTTCCTGTGGCTTTCTTT | CASSSFDRVPVAFF
NA | TRBJ1-4 | TRBV28 | NA | TGTGCCAGCAGTTACGGACAGCCAACAACTAATGAAAAACTGTTTTTT | CASSYGQPTTNEKLFF
TRBD1 | TRBJ2-7 | TRBV7-6 | NA | TGTGCCAGCAGCCCGGACAGGGGTCCGTTTTACGAGCAGTACTTC | CASSPDRGPFYEQYF
TRBD1 | TRBJ1-4 | TRBV5-6 | few | TGTGCCAGCAGCCGGACAGGGGGCGATGAAAAACTGTTTTTT | CASSRTGGDEKLFF
NA | TRBJ1-3 | TRBV6-5 | NA | TGTGCCAGCAGTAGACAGAGCCTCTCTGGAAACACCATATATTTT | CASSRQSLSGNTIYF
TRBD1 | TRBJ2-4 | TRBV29-1 | NA | TGCAGCGTCCCGGGGACAGTTAAAAACATTCAGTACTTC | CSVPGTVKNIQYF
NA | TRBJ2-3 | TRBV6-5 | NA | TGTGCCAGCAGTACGGACAGAAGCACAGATACGCAGTATTTT | CASSTDRSTDTQYF
NA | TRBJ2-7 | TRBV18 | NA | TGTGCCAGCTCACCAAATACTAGGAGTCGCTACGAGCAGTACTTC | CASSPNTRSRYEQYF
TRBD1 | TRBJ2-1 | TRBV7-9 | NA | TGTGCCAGCAGCTGGGGACAGGTCTATGAGCAGTTCTTC | CASSWGQVYEQFF
NA | TRBJ2-3 | TRBV5-4 | once | TGTGCCAGCAGCCCCCAGGGATCAGATACGCAGTATTTT | CASSPQGSDTQYF
NA | TRBJ1-1 | TRBV7-9 | NA | TGTGCCAGCAGCGCGGGAAGTCGGGAGGTAGGGGCTGAAGCTTTCTTT | CASSAGSREVGAEAFF
TRBD2 | TRBJ2-1 | TRBV11-2 | NA | TGTGCCAGCATTCTCGGGCGGGAGGGGGATAATGAGCAGTTCTTC | CASILGREGDNEQFF
NA | TRBJ2-3 | TRBV4-2 | NA | TGTGCCAGCAGCCCTCTAACGGAGAACACAGATACGCAGTATTTT | CASSPLTENTDTQYF
TRBD1 | TRBJ1-3 | TRBV6-5 | NA | TGTGCCAGCAGTCAGGGGGCAGGTTCTGGAAACACCATATATTTT | CASSQGAGSGNTIYF